Sequencing of this T cell receptor (beta chain) was carried out in a study of blood T cell repertoires in COVID-19. Study overall: Whether acute or convalescent, the COVID-19 samples came from the United States, Italy and Spain.

The V and J ends lost 10 bases and 4 bases, in that order; junction bases with no gene match: 13. Germline V CDR1 and CDR2: LGHNT, FRNRAP. There are 16 residues in the CDR3. In the authors' methods: Estimation of nucleated cell counts relied on the amplification of reference gene primers. TCRdb keeps only in-frame clones here, not all; method: immunoSEQ multiplex PCR. V and J calls and clone size come straight from that table; D and trimming were deduced from the DNA. The data show about 84,000 clones, 70% to 85% seen once. The sequence came from a man between 65 and 80 years old with acute or convalescent COVID-19. The chain is built from TRBV12-5 and TRBJ1-2, with 12 nucleotides matching TRBD1. Sequences were obtained from peripheral blood. CDR3 region: CATWTSGTGGPYGYTF. In DNA form, the CDR3 reads TGTGCTACATGGACCTCCGGGACAGGGGGCCCCTATGGCTACACCTTC.